The 27 T cell receptor beta chains presented below share a single source sample, sequenced in a study of blood T cells in healthy people across ages. A second PCR, run for about 7 to 11 cycles, used a sample-barcoded 5' primer plus a J-beta primer mix. One entry per CDR3 protein results from TCRdb running MiXCR on the 5' RACE reads. The repertoire holds some 730,000 distinct CDR3 sequences, with about 20% as singletons. The specimen sequenced was blood. The receptors were gathered from a man in his 70s in good health.

This clonotype was counted between two and nine times. The chain carries TRBV11-2 and TRBJ2-2; the D is unclear. V was trimmed by 7 bases and J by 4 bases, leaving 10 bases between them. The CDR3 has 13 residues. Germline loops: CDR1 SGHAT, CDR2 FQNNGV. CDR3 nucleotides: TGTGCCAGCATTTTTTCATTCACCGGGGAGCTGTTTTTT. It codes for CASIFSFTGELFF.

The chain is built from TRBV6-5 and TRBJ2-2; 10 nucleotides agree with TRBD1. The trim removed 6 bases at V and 8 bases at J, leaving 12 bases unmatched. Germline V gene data show CDR1 as MNHEY and CDR2 as SVGAGI. The CDR3 length is 16 residues. The CDR3 reads CASRRQGASSGGELFF. Written as DNA, the CDR3 is TGTGCCAGCAGGAGACAGGGGGCCAGTTCAGGGGGGGAGCTGTTTTTT.

This chain links TRBV24-1 with TRBJ2-5; no reliable D call. This CDR3 is built from 16 residues. Trimming left V 2 bases short and J 4 bases short, with 16 bases between. From germline, CDR1 is KGHDR and CDR2 SFDVKD. The CDR3 protein is CATSDSAGSLVETQYF. CDR3 DNA: TGTGCCACCAGTGATTCCGCAGGATCCCTCGTAGAGACCCAGTACTTC.

The CDR3 DNA sequence: TGTGCCAGCAGCCGAGCGGGGGCAAACACTGAAGCTTTCTTT. Translated: CASSRAGANTEAFF. The chain is built from TRBV11-2 and TRBJ1-1, with D possibly being TRBD1 (6 bases). Trimming pared 5 bases from V and 2 bases from J, leaving 12 bases between. Germline CDR1 is SGHAT and CDR2 is FQNNGV. The CDR3 sequence is 14 residues long. The variable domain in full, with the rest retrieved from reference TRBV11-2 and TRBJ1-1, is EAGVAQSPRYKIIEKRQSVAFWCNPISGHATLYWYQQILGQGPKLLIQFQNNGVVDDSQLPKDRFSAERLKGVDSTLKIQPAKLEDSAVYLCASSRAGANTEAFFGQGTRLTVV.

The rearrangement links TRBV7-9 to TRBJ1-2; TRBD1 is a possible D gene (5 bases). Trimming stripped 1 base from V and 7 bases from J, with 10 bases between. This CDR3 is built from 13 residues. Looked up from germline, CDR1 is SEHNR and CDR2 is FQNEAQ (reference sequence). The CDR3 loop reads CASSLEGPSGYTF. In nucleotides, the CDR3 is TGTGCCAGCAGCTTAGAGGGGCCGAGTGGCTACACCTTC.

The J gene is TRBJ1-5, the V gene TRBV10-3; D is ambiguous. Trimming took off 7 bases at V and 7 bases at J, with 14 bases between the two ends. Germline V gene data show CDR1 as ENHRY and CDR2 as SYGVKD. The CDR3 totals 13 residues. In DNA form, the CDR3 reads TGTGCCATCACCGAGGGAATGGGGCAGCCCCAGCATTTT. This translates into CAITEGMGQPQHF.

This chain connects TRBV28 to TRBJ2-1, with unresolved D. Trimming took off 7 bases at V and 6 bases at J, with 13 bases between the two ends. This CDR3 has 13 amino acids. From germline, CDR1 is MDHEN and CDR2 SYDVKM. The CDR3 region is CASNPGFSNEQFF. CDR3 sequence (DNA): TGTGCCAGCAACCCAGGTTTCAGCAATGAGCAGTTCTTC.

This clonotype turned up a few times. The chain couples TRBV6-2 or TRBV6-3 to TRBJ2-7; D is undetermined. There are 13 residues in the CDR3. V was clipped by 1 base and J by 3 bases, with 7 bases between them. CDR1 is MNHEY and CDR2 is SVGEGT in the germline V gene. The CDR3 DNA follows: TGTGCCAGCAGTTACTACGGGCTCTACGAGCAGTACGTC. Its translation: CASSYYGLYEQYV.

This chain uses TRBV19 with TRBJ1-4, with TRBD1 matching over 9 bases. J was trimmed by 0 bases and V by 5 bases; bases with no gene match: 7. Germline assignment: CDR1 LNHDA and CDR2 SQIVND (reference sequence). The CDR3 is 17 residues long. The chain's CDR3 is CASSRGQGSSTNEKLFF. CDR3 nucleotides: TGTGCCAGTAGTCGAGGACAGGGGAGTTCAACTAATGAAAAACTGTTTTTT.

The V call is TRBV7-8, the J call TRBJ2-1, with D tentatively TRBD1 or TRBD2 (6 bases each). V was pared by 5 bases and J by 0 bases, with 20 bases between. CDR3 length: 18 amino acids. From germline, CDR1 is SGHVS and CDR2 FQNEAQ. CDR3 residues: CASSLGYPGAPSYNEQFF. CDR3 nucleotides: TGTGCCAGCAGCCTCGGTTATCCGGGGGCCCCCTCCTACAATGAGCAGTTCTTC. The whole variable domain, filled in from reference TRBV7-8 and TRBJ2-1, reads GAGVSQSPRYKVAKRGQDVALRCDPISGHVSLFWYQQALGQGPEFLTYFQNEAQLDKSGLPSDRFFAERPEGSVSTLKIQRTQQEDSAVYLCASSLGYPGAPSYNEQFFGPGTRLTVL.

The rearrangement links TRBV7-9 to TRBJ1-2; no clear D gene. The germline V gene encodes CDR1 SEHNR and CDR2 FQNEAQ (reference sequence). V lost 4 bases and J lost 10, with 16 bases in between. This CDR3 comprises 13 residues. The CDR3 bases are TGTGCCAGCAGCTCTGAGAGGGTCGAAGCCTACACCTTC. Its translation is CASSSERVEAYTF.

This clonotype was counted only a few times. This sequence joins TRBV4-3 and TRBJ2-5, with D maybe TRBD2 (5 bases). CDR1 and CDR2 (germline): LGHNA, YSLEER. The V gene lost 0 bases and the J gene lost 5 bases, with 13 bases spanning the gap. The CDR3 consists of 15 residues. The CDR3 region has the DNA TGCGCCAGCAGCCAAGAAGCGGCTGCCAGGGAGACCCAGTACTTC. It yields the protein CASSQEAAARETQYF.

This clonotype was picked up a small number of times. The chain couples TRBV10-3 to TRBJ2-5; TRBD1 agrees at 8 bases. The end of the DNA fits TRBJ2-7 better, so the J call may be wrong. Germline V gene sequence: CDR1 ENHRY, CDR2 SYGVKD. This CDR3 region has 15 residues. The CDR3 bases are TGTGCCATCAGTGATACTATAGGACAGGGATACGAGCAGTACTTC. Encoded protein: CAISDTIGQGYEQYF.

This clonotype has just a few counts. The J gene is TRBJ2-7, the V gene TRBV10-1; no clear D. V lost 2 bases and J lost 3, with 14 bases in between. The length of the CDR3 is 15 residues. CDR1 is WNHNN and CDR2 is SYGVQD in the germline V gene (reference sequence). The CDR3 loop reads CASSEDGVSRYEQYF. CDR3 bases: TGCGCCAGCAGTGAGGATGGGGTAAGCCGCTACGAGCAGTACTTC.

CDR3 bases: TGCAGCGTTCAGACCATGAACACTGAAGCTTTCTTT. Protein product: CSVQTMNTEAFF. The chain combines TRBV29-1 with TRBJ1-1; no firm D call. Trimming removed 5 bases from V and 0 bases from J, with 7 bases in between. The CDR3 sequence is 12 residues long. CDR1 and CDR2 from the germline V gene are SQVTM and ANQGSEA. Looking up the rest from reference TRBV29-1 and TRBJ1-1 gives the full variable domain: SAVISQKPSRDICQRGTSLTIQCQVDSQVTMMFWYRQQPGQSLTLIATANQGSEATYESGFVIDKFPISRPNLTFSTLTVSNMSPEDSSIYLCSVQTMNTEAFFGQGTRLTVV.

There are a few counts of this clonotype. The CDR3: CASSQGQGVPQYF. CDR3 DNA sequence: TGCGCCAGCAGCCAGGGACAGGGTGTCCCCCAGTATTTT. The chain combines TRBV4-3 with TRBJ2-3; TRBD1 matches 9 bases. There are 13 residues in the CDR3. Losses at the gene ends were 3 bases for V and 12 bases for J; bases not matched to a gene: 7. The germline V gene encodes CDR1 LGHNA and CDR2 YSLEER.

This clonotype was detected a few times. J is TRBJ1-4 and V is TRBV5-5; D is ambiguous. The ends were cut back, 4 bases at V and 0 bases at J, with 19 bases in the middle. Germline values: CDR1 SGHKS, CDR2 YYEKEE (reference sequence). The CDR3 has 18 amino acids. The CDR3 nucleotides read TGTGCCAGCAGCCGTGGAAGGGCAGTCGTACCAACTAATGAAAAACTGTTTTTT. It encodes CASSRGRAVVPTNEKLFF. Full variable domain (remainder filled in from reference TRBV5-5 and TRBJ1-4): DAGVTQSPTHLIKTRGQQVTLRCSPISGHKSVSWYQQVLGQGPQFIFQYYEKEERGRGNFPDRFSARQFPNYSSELNVNALLLGDSALYLCASSRGRAVVPTNEKLFFGSGTQLSVL.

The chain links TRBV28 to TRBJ2-5, with 7 bases identical to TRBD1. This CDR3 region has 15 residues. V gave up 3 bases and J gave up 5 bases; unmatched junction bases: 9. CDR1 and CDR2 from the germline V gene are MDHEN and SYDVKM. This chain's CDR3 is CASSLASGGLETQYF. The CDR3 region has the DNA TGTGCCAGCAGTTTGGCCTCAGGGGGTCTGGAGACCCAGTACTTC.

The V call is TRBV5-6, the J call TRBJ1-2; the D gene is possibly TRBD1 (6 bases). The V end was cut by 4 bases, the J end by 0 bases, with 16 bases between. Looked up from germline, CDR1 is SGHDT and CDR2 is YYEEEE. This CDR3 region has 16 residues. The CDR3 nucleotides are TGTGCCAGCAGCCACTTGGACAGCATCACTAACTATGGCTACACCTTC. It translates to CASSHLDSITNYGYTF.

The chain couples TRBV30 to TRBJ2-7; no definite D call. Germline V CDR1 and CDR2: GTSNPN, SVGIG (reference sequence). With 3 bases removed from V and 2 bases from J, the gap between germline ends came to 14 bases. There are 14 residues in the CDR3. CDR3 amino acids: CAWRKSSSPYEQYV. The CDR3 nucleotides read TGTGCCTGGAGGAAAAGCAGTTCCCCCTACGAGCAGTACGTC.

The rearrangement uses TRBV29-1 and TRBJ2-1; 12 bases line up with TRBD2. The CDR3 has 16 amino acids. The V gene end was trimmed by 7 bases and the J gene end by 5 bases; junction bases not matched to a gene: 12. The germline CDR1 and CDR2 sequences are SQVTM and ANQGSEA. The CDR3 sequence: CSGGNSRLAGDNEQFF. The CDR3 nucleotides are TGCAGCGGTGGAAACTCCCGACTAGCGGGGGACAATGAGCAGTTCTTC.

In its sample, this clonotype was seen a few times. The chain carries TRBV5-6 and TRBJ2-5; the D is unclear. This CDR3 has 14 residues. V was cut by 1 base and J by 3 bases, with 10 bases left in between. CDR1 and CDR2 from the germline V gene are SGHDT and YYEEEE. In DNA form, the CDR3 reads TGTGCCAGCAGCTTGATGGAAGTGAAAGAGACCCAGTACTTC. Translation: CASSLMEVKETQYF.

The V call is TRBV20-1, the J call TRBJ2-5; D is uncertain. Germline values: CDR1 DFQATT, CDR2 SNEGSKA (reference sequence). V lost 5 bases to trimming and J lost 3 bases, with 7 bases between them. The CDR3 is made up of 11 amino acids. Here the CDR3 DNA reads TGCAGTGCTTGGCACAAAGAGACCCAGTACTTC. This translates into CSAWHKETQYF.

This clonotype came up a few times. CDR3 in amino acids: CASTIKWRGRMAGATSYNEQFF. CDR3 sequence (DNA): TGTGCCAGCACTATAAAGTGGAGGGGGCGTATGGCGGGAGCAACCTCCTACAATGAGCAGTTCTTC. The chain recombines TRBV7-8 with TRBJ2-1; D is possibly TRBD1 or TRBD2 (7 bases each). Trimming removed 7 bases from V and 0 bases from J, with 34 bases in between. Germline V gene lookup returns CDR1 SGHVS and CDR2 FQNEAQ. The CDR3 runs 22 residues.

The gene calls are TRBV19 and TRBJ1-1, with 7 bases identical to TRBD1. The J segment lost 4 bases and the V segment lost 3 bases, leaving 11 bases of the junction unmatched. Germline V gene data show CDR1 as LNHDA and CDR2 as SQIVND (reference sequence). The CDR3 runs 16 residues. CDR3 coding DNA: TGTGCCAGTAGTATCTCCCCGACAGGGTGGGGCACTGAAGCTTTCTTT. Amino acids: CASSISPTGWGTEAFF. Drawing the rest from reference TRBV19 and TRBJ1-1, the complete variable domain is DGGITQSPKYLFRKEGQNVTLSCEQNLNHDAMYWYRQDPGQGLRLIYYSQIVNDFQKGDIAEGYSVSREKKESFPLTVTSAQKNPTAFYLCASSISPTGWGTEAFFGQGTRLTVV.

This CDR3 is CASSLDPDRTSQGYF. The CDR3 DNA reads as TGTGCCAGCAGCTTGGATCCGGACAGGACATCCCAAGGGTACTTC. The chain couples TRBV5-5 to TRBJ2-4; 7 bases are shared with TRBD1. CDR1 SGHKS and CDR2 YYEKEE come from the germline V gene (reference sequence). V gave up 0 bases and J gave up 15 bases; unmatched junction bases: 15. The CDR3 consists of 15 residues.

This sequence joins TRBV7-8 and TRBJ2-1, with TRBD1 as a possible D gene (6 bases). With 2 bases removed from V and 4 bases from J, the gap between germline ends came to 21 bases. Germline V CDR1 and CDR2: SGHVS, FQNEAQ. The CDR3 totals 18 residues. The CDR3 reads CASSLFLGARLGYNEQFF. CDR3 DNA sequence: TGTGCCAGCAGCTTATTTTTGGGGGCGCGTTTGGGGTACAATGAGCAGTTCTTC. Combining the CDR3 with reference TRBV7-8 and TRBJ2-1 gives the whole variable domain GAGVSQSPRYKVAKRGQDVALRCDPISGHVSLFWYQQALGQGPEFLTYFQNEAQLDKSGLPSDRFFAERPEGSVSTLKIQRTQQEDSAVYLCASSLFLGARLGYNEQFFGPGTRLTVL.